This section outlines one TCR beta chain sequence together with its context. The antigen is not known. The cDNA of both the TCRalpha and TCRbeta chains was subjected to two nested PCRs of around 15 and 9 cycles. TCRdb re-analyzed the 5' RACE reads; it lists each CDR3 protein once, without DNA. This sample's table reports approximately 400,000 distinct CDR3 sequences. The data derive from a study of monozygotic twins with inflammatory bowel disease. Study results and caveats: Researchers were unable to tell different T cell subtypes apart. Clonotype overlap with others was lower in IBD patients than in healthy twins, a difference that was greatest with disease activity.

The germline gives CDR1 SGHTA, CDR2 FQGNSA. This CDR3 region has 15 residues. Material for sequencing was blood. V and J are TRBV7-2 and TRBJ2-1; TCRdb proposes TRBD2, but this gene call is untestable without DNA. The TCR was taken from a human donor with ulcerative colitis or Crohn's disease, or a healthy co-twin of an affected twin (not recorded which). CDR3 in amino acids: CASSGGGIRYNEQFF.